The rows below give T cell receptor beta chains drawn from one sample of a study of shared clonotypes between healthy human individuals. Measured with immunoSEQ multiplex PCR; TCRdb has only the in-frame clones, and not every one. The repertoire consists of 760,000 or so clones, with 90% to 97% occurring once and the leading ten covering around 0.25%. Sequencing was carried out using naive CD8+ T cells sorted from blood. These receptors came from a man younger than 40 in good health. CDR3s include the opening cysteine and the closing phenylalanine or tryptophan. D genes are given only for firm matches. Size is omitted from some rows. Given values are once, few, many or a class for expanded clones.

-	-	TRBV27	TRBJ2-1	CASSLGVGSYNEQFF	TGTGCCAGCAGTTTGGGGGTTGGCTCCTACAATGAGCAGTTCTTC
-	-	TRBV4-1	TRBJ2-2	CASSPLSGELFF	TGCGCCAGCAGCCCCCTATCCGGGGAGCTGTTTTTT
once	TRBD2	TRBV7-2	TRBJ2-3	CASSSTTSFTDTQYF	TGTGCCAGCAGCTCTACGACTAGCTTCACAGATACGCAGTATTTT
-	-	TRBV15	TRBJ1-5	CATSSAAEPQHF	TGTGCCACCAGCAGTGCTGCGGAGCCCCAGCATTTT
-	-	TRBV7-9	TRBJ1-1	CASSPDGGRTEAFF	TGTGCCAGCAGCCCAGACGGAGGACGGACTGAAGCTTTCTTT
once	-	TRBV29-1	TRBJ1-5	CSVVTGLSNQPQHF	TGCAGCGTTGTTACCGGACTCAGCAATCAGCCCCAGCATTTT
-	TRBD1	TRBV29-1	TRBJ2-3	CSVEGWTGGTDTQYF	TGCAGCGTTGAAGGGTGGACAGGGGGCACAGATACGCAGTATTTT
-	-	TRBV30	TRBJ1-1	CAWTPGWGEAFF	TGTGCCTGGACCCCCGGGTGGGGGGAAGCTTTCTTT
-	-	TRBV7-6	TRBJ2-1	CASSGPRTGTLYNEQFF	TGTGCCAGCAGCGGCCCGCGGACGGGGACACTGTACAATGAGCAGTTCTTC
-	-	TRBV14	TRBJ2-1	CASSSYPGQTIGEQFF	TGTGCCAGCAGTTCTTATCCGGGCCAGACGATTGGTGAGCAGTTCTTC
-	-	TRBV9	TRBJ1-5	CASSAFAGINQPQHF	TGTGCCAGCAGCGCGTTTGCGGGCATCAATCAGCCCCAGCATTTT
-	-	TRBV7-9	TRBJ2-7	CASEWTYEQYF	TGTGCCAGCGAATGGACCTACGAGCAGTACTTC
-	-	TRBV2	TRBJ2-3	CASRDLVESSTDTQYF	TGTGCCAGCAGAGACCTCGTTGAAAGCTCCACAGATACGCAGTATTTT
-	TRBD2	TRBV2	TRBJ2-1	CASNGLAVINEQFF	TGTGCCAGCAACGGGCTAGCGGTAATCAATGAGCAGTTCTTC
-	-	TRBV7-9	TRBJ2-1	CASSSSWKTNNEQFF	TGTGCCAGCAGCTCATCGTGGAAAACGAACAATGAGCAGTTCTTC
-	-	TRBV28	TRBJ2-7	CASSLWEVGNNEQYF	TGTGCCAGCAGTTTATGGGAGGTGGGGAATAACGAGCAGTACTTC
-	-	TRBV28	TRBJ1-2	CASSPWTQRDGYTF	TGTGCCAGCAGTCCGTGGACTCAAAGGGACGGCTACACCTTC
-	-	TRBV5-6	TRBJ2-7	CASSLGLGGGTYEQYF	TGTGCCAGCAGCTTGGGCCTCGGAGGGGGAACCTACGAGCAGTACTTC
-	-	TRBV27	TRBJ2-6	CASSRIYGANVLTF	TGTGCCAGCAGCCGGATTTATGGGGCCAACGTCCTGACTTTC
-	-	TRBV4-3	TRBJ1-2	CASSQDSSRLFSGYTF	TGCGCCAGCAGCCAAGATTCATCCAGGCTGTTTTCGGGCTACACCTTC
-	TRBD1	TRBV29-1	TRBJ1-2	CSVGDRGAPGYGYTF	TGCAGCGTCGGGGACAGGGGGGCCCCGGGCTATGGCTACACCTTC
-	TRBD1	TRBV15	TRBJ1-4	CATSRDTDRGDEKLFF	TGTGCCACCAGCAGAGATACGGACAGGGGGGATGAAAAACTGTTTTTT
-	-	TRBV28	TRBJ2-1	CASSSQGTGYNEQFF	TGTGCCAGCAGTTCACAGGGTACGGGGTACAATGAGCAGTTCTTC
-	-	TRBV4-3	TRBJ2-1	CASSQDPGFPFF	TGCGCCAGCAGCCAAGATCCGGGTTTTCCGTTCTTC
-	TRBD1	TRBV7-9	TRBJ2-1	CASSLGAGQVSYNEQFF	TGTGCCAGCAGCTTAGGGGCGGGACAGGTTTCCTACAATGAGCAGTTCTTC
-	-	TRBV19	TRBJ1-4	CASSTSGKVRRQNEKLFF	TGTGCCAGTAGCACATCAGGGAAAGTTCGGCGGCAGAATGAAAAACTGTTTTTT
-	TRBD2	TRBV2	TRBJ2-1	CASSGGRSAGVENEQFF	TGTGCCAGCAGTGGAGGCCGATCTGCGGGAGTAGAAAATGAGCAGTTCTTC
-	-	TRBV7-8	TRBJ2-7	CASSSPTGADEQYF	TGTGCCAGCAGCTCCCCGACGGGGGCAGACGAGCAGTACTTC
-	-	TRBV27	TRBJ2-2	CASSFYPSVGELFF	TGTGCCAGCAGTTTCTATCCGTCGGTCGGGGAGCTGTTTTTT
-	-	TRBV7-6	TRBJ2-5	CASSLAQGETQYF	TGTGCCAGCAGCTTAGCCCAAGGAGAGACCCAGTACTTC
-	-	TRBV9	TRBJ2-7	CASSVVGDEEQYF	TGTGCCAGCAGCGTAGTAGGGGACGAGGAGCAGTACTTC
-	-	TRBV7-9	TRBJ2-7	CASSEPGLTYEQYF	TGTGCCAGCAGTGAACCGGGACTCACCTACGAGCAGTACTTC
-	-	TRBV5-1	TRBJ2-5	CASSLDQRIETQYF	TGCGCCAGCAGCTTGGACCAACGGATAGAGACCCAGTACTTC
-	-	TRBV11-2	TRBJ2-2	CASSFPSMNSGELFF	TGTGCCAGCAGCTTCCCGAGCATGAACAGCGGGGAGCTGTTTTTT
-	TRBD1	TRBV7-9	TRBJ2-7	CASSTVEDRLYEQYF	TGTGCCAGCAGCACCGTAGAGGACAGGTTATACGAGCAGTACTTC
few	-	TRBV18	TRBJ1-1	CASSPPAGEGKNEAFF	TGTGCCAGCTCACCACCGGCAGGGGAGGGGAAAAATGAAGCTTTCTTT
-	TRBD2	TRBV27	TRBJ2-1	CASSLAGGPGNEQFF	TGTGCCAGCAGTTTAGCGGGAGGGCCTGGCAATGAGCAGTTCTTC
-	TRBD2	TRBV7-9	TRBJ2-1	CASSLGIAGGSYNEQFF	TGTGCCAGCAGCTTAGGAATTGCGGGAGGCTCCTACAATGAGCAGTTCTTC
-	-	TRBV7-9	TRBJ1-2	CASSLDEVYGYTF	TGTGCCAGCAGCTTAGATGAAGTCTATGGCTACACCTTC
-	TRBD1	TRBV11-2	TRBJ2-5	CASSYPPLQGAQETQYF	TGTGCCAGCAGCTACCCCCCGTTACAGGGGGCACAAGAGACCCAGTACTTC
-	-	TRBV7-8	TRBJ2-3	CASSLRGKEGTDTQYF	TGTGCCAGCAGCTTACGGGGAAAAGAAGGAACAGATACGCAGTATTTT
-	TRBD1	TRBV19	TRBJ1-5	CASSAGTDYQPQHF	TGTGCCAGTAGTGCCGGGACAGACTATCAGCCCCAGCATTTT
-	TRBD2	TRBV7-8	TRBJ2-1	CASSLEGLALLSVRFF	TGTGCCAGCAGCTTAGAAGGACTAGCTTTGTTGTCGGTTCGGTTCTTC
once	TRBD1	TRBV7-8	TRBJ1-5	CASSLVRGEDQPQHF	TGTGCCAGCAGCTTAGTCAGGGGGGAGGATCAGCCCCAGCATTTT
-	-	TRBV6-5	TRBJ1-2	CASSYTTGTPEGYTF	TGTGCCAGCAGTTATACCACCGGGACACCTGAAGGCTACACCTTC
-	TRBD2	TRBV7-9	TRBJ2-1	CASSLVAGVSNEQFF	TGTGCCAGCAGCTTAGTAGCGGGAGTAAGTAATGAGCAGTTCTTC
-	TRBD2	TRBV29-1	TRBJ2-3	CSVGAGENTDTQYF	TGCAGCGTTGGGGCGGGAGAGAATACAGATACGCAGTATTTT
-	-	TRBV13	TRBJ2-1	CASSPPVDNEQFF	TGTGCCAGCAGCCCTCCCGTAGACAATGAGCAGTTCTTC
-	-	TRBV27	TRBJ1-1	CASRGAANTEAFF	TGTGCCAGCAGGGGGGCCGCGAACACTGAAGCTTTCTTT
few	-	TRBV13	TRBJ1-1	CASSFGGTPTEAFF	TGTGCCAGCAGCTTTGGGGGGACACCCACTGAAGCTTTCTTT